The 17 T cell receptor beta chains below come from one sample, sequenced in a study of blood T cell repertoires in COVID-19. The table came from immunoSEQ multiplex PCR; TCRdb's copy has only in-frame clones and leaves some out. Among around 120,000 clones listed, approximately 62% were seen once. The sequencing input was peripheral blood. These receptors all come from a man at least 80 years old with acute or convalescent COVID-19.

This clone was seen only a few times. This chain uses TRBV19 with TRBJ2-7, with TRBD1 matching over 11 bases. Germline V gene data show CDR1 as LNHDA and CDR2 as SQIVND (reference sequence). Trimming removed 5 bases from V and 3 bases from J; junction bases left unmatched: 3. The length of the CDR3 is 14 residues. The CDR3 DNA reads as TGTGCCAGTAGTGGGACAGGGGGATTCTACGAGCAGTACTTC. It translates to CASSGTGGFYEQYF.

V gene TRBV9 combines with J gene TRBJ2-1; D not resolved. The CDR3 spans 15 residues. Germline V lookup: CDR1 SGDLS, CDR2 YYNGEE. Trimming removed 0 bases at V and 0 bases at J, with 7 bases between. The CDR3, as DNA: TGTGCCAGCAGCGTAGAACAGAACTCCTACAATGAGCAGTTCTTC. Amino acids: CASSVEQNSYNEQFF.

The chain recombines TRBV19 with TRBJ2-1, with 9 nucleotides matching TRBD2. The trim removed 3 bases at V and 8 bases at J, leaving 8 bases unmatched. Germline CDR1 and CDR2: LNHDA and SQIVND (reference sequence). The CDR3 sequence is 15 residues long. This CDR3 is CASSMAGGPRDEQFF. The DNA for the CDR3 is TGTGCCAGTAGTATGGCGGGAGGGCCTAGGGATGAGCAGTTCTTC.

The chain joins TRBV7-9 to TRBJ1-1; no clear D gene. The CDR3 consists of 13 residues. V lost 5 bases and J lost 0, with 7 bases in between. Looked up from germline, CDR1 is SEHNR and CDR2 is FQNEAQ (reference sequence). This CDR3 reads CASSILMNTEAFF. Here the CDR3 DNA reads TGTGCCAGCAGCATACTTATGAACACTGAAGCTTTCTTT.

The chain carries TRBV10-1 and TRBJ2-5, with 7 bases aligning to TRBD2. Trimming removed 9 bases from V and 5 bases from J; junction bases left unmatched: 12. The CDR3 covers 14 residues. Germline V gene sequence: CDR1 WNHNN, CDR2 SYGVQD (reference sequence). CDR3 DNA: TGCGCCAGGCTTATTCGGGAGGTGCTCGAGACCCAGTACTTC. It specifies CARLIREVLETQYF.

The chain joins TRBV7-6 to TRBJ2-3; D perhaps matches TRBD1 (6 bases). Germline-derived CDR1 and CDR2 are SGHVS and FNYEAQ. The CDR3 runs to 14 residues. Trimming stripped 3 bases from V and 0 bases from J, with 7 bases between. The CDR3 loop reads CASSLGQSTDTQYF. The CDR3 DNA is TGTGCCAGCAGCTTGGGACAAAGCACAGATACGCAGTATTTT.

V and J are TRBV7-2 and TRBJ2-1; no clear D gene. With 6 bases removed from V and 0 bases from J, the gap between germline ends came to 9 bases. CDR1 and CDR2 (germline): SGHTA, FQGNSA. The CDR3 contains 14 residues. As DNA, the CDR3 is TGTGCCAGCAGGTCCCTATCCTCCTACAATGAGCAGTTCTTC. It is translated as CASRSLSSYNEQFF.

This chain uses TRBV3-1 (or the pseudogene TRBV3-2) with TRBJ1-3; D is unclear. The CDR3 runs 16 residues. The V end was cut by 1 base, the J end by 0 bases, with 10 bases between. Germline V lookup: CDR1 LGHDT, CDR2 YNNKEL (reference sequence). The CDR3 here is CASSQASAYSGNTIYF. CDR3 coding DNA: TGTGCCAGCAGCCAAGCGAGTGCTTACTCTGGAAACACCATATATTTT.

The chain recombines TRBV5-1 with TRBJ2-3; 11 nucleotides line up with TRBD2. After removal of 4 bases from V and 2 bases from J, the junction contained 6 bases not matched to a gene. CDR3 length: 16 residues. Germline loops: CDR1 SGHRS, CDR2 YFSETQ. For the CDR3, the DNA is TGCGCCAGCAGCCCGGGACTAGCGGACCTCACAGATACGCAGTATTTT. It codes for CASSPGLADLTDTQYF.

The chain is built from TRBV7-9 and TRBJ2-2, with 12 bases matching TRBD2. The germline CDR1 and CDR2 sequences are SEHNR and FQNEAQ (reference sequence). After removal of 7 bases from V and 7 bases from J, the junction contained 16 bases not matched to a gene. The CDR3 runs 18 residues. CDR3: CASKRDSPSGRAHGELFF. The CDR3 DNA follows: TGTGCCAGCAAACGAGACAGTCCTAGCGGGAGGGCCCACGGGGAGCTGTTTTTT.

The chain combines TRBV3-1 (or the pseudogene TRBV3-2) with TRBJ1-1; no reliable D call. The V and J ends lost 4 bases and 2 bases respectively, with 11 bases between them. The CDR3 runs 14 residues. The V gene's germline CDR1 is LGHDT and CDR2 YNNKEL (reference sequence). The CDR3 coding sequence is TGTGCCAGCAGCCCCCACGGTCTCAACACTGAAGCTTTCTTT. Its translation: CASSPHGLNTEAFF.

In this sample, this clone turned up a few times. The rearrangement links TRBV7-3 to TRBJ2-3; D is perhaps TRBD2 (6 bases). The CDR3 loop spans 17 amino acids. Deletions cut 6 bases from V and 0 bases from J, with 19 bases between. Germline CDR1 and CDR2: SGHTA and FQGTGA. CDR3 bases: TGTGCCAGCAGTCCCTACGGAGGGACTGCCAGCACAGATACGCAGTATTTT. Residues: CASSPYGGTASTDTQYF.

This clone was seen more than once but under ten times. For the CDR3, the DNA is TGTGCCAGCAGCGGTCGCGGGACTAGCGGGAGTAATGAGCAGTTCTTC. Encoded protein: CASSGRGTSGSNEQFF. The V gene is TRBV14, the J gene TRBJ2-1; 14 bases align to TRBD2. CDR3 size: 16 residues. Germline loops: CDR1 SGHDN, CDR2 FVKESK. Trimming took 5 bases from V and 7 from J; bases not matched to a gene: 7.

The V and J genes are TRBV12-5 and TRBJ2-5; D possibly corresponds to TRBD2 (5 bases). Trimming left V 0 bases short and J 7 bases short, with 6 bases between. The germline CDR1 and CDR2 sequences are LGHNT and FRNRAP. The CDR3 covers 12 residues. The CDR3 region is CASGLVGRTQYF. The CDR3, as DNA: TGTGCTAGTGGTTTGGTAGGGAGGACCCAGTACTTC.

The rearrangement joins TRBV9 to TRBJ2-3, with a weak D call TRBD1 (6 bases). The CDR3 loop spans 14 amino acids. V lost 4 bases and J 4 bases, leaving 13 bases between the germline ends. From germline, CDR1 is SGDLS and CDR2 YYNGEE. CDR3 coding DNA: TGTGCCAGCAGCTCCACAGGGTTGGCAGATACGCAGTATTTT. Translation: CASSSTGLADTQYF. The full variable domain, rest sourced from reference TRBV9 and TRBJ2-3, is DSGVTQTPKHLITATGQRVTLRCSPRSGDLSVYWYQQSLDQGLQFLIQYYNGEERAKGNILERFSAQQFPDLHSELNLSSLELGDSALYFCASSSTGLADTQYFGPGTRLTVL.

This clone has more than one count but fewer than ten. The rearrangement joins TRBV25-1 to TRBJ1-3; a weak D match, TRBD1 (5 bases). The CDR3 has 15 amino acids. Germline V gives CDR1 MGHDK, CDR2 SYGVNS. Trimming left V 5 bases short and J 0 bases short, with 11 bases between. Written as DNA, the CDR3 is TGTGCCAGCAGTAATCGAGACAGCTCTGGAAACACCATATATTTT. Amino acid sequence: CASSNRDSSGNTIYF.

The V gene is TRBV7-2, the J gene TRBJ2-5; 10 nucleotides line up with TRBD1. Trimming removed 5 bases from V and 4 bases from J; junction bases left unmatched: 10. The CDR3 spans 16 residues. The germline V gene encodes CDR1 SGHTA and CDR2 FQGNSA. The CDR3 spells CASSKDRGTTLETQYF. The CDR3 nucleotides read TGTGCCAGCAGCAAGGACAGGGGGACAACCCTAGAGACCCAGTACTTC.